This T cell receptor beta chain was found in a study of CD8 T cells in Susac syndrome (dated by TCRdb to between 2019 and 2020). For the study in its entirety: Of the Susac syndrome patients who were sequenced, roughly 6 had clinically active disease and 8 or 9 were in clinical remission. At blood withdrawal, Susac syndrome patients were either therapy-naive, taking corticosteroids (in some cases with IVIg as well), or taking IVIg alone. The study used repertoire sequencing to test whether antigen drove CD8+ T cell activation and differentiation in Susac syndrome.

RNA was extracted with the RNeasy kit and roughly 0.45 to 1 ug was reverse transcribed using random hexamers. TCR beta CDR3 regions were amplified with the immunoSEQ multiplex PCR assay covering 54 Vbeta and 13 Jbeta segments. PCR amplification bias was corrected using a synthetic template baseline for primer optimization and computational correction. As for how the authors treated the data: Only productive sequences were kept, with reads annotated to V, D and J genes according to IMGT and analyzed in immunoSEQ Analyzer. Clonality was computed as one minus Shannon entropy normalized by log2 of the number of productive unique sequences. Public and private clones were assessed among the 100 most prevalent clones of each patient and control. Clones were defined as Susac-specific if absent from the healthy and MS cohorts, from some 1,000 published viral clones and from other ImmuneACCESS disease sequences. TCRdb ran its own pipeline on the public reads, namely fastp trimming at Q25 and MiXCR clone calling, and kept in-frame beta chains. Each entry merges the rows of one CDR3 protein and shows their most common DNA and genes. TCRdb, rather than the study authors, made the V and J calls. This sample gives 95,000 to 150,000 distinct CDR3 sequences in total; roughly 95% of them show up just once. Roughly 0.14% of the sample comes from the top ten.

With respect to this clonotype: Which antigen it targets is not known. Per-base qualities were not stored, and no clone one base away is much larger.

CDR1 and CDR2 were assigned from the germline V gene (reference sequence) as DFQATT and SNEGSKA. Including the terminal cysteine and phenylalanine, the CDR3 comprises 13 residues. The kept DNA is CDR3 alone, 39 bases in frame from the first base. Between the V and J ends, shortened by 3 bases and 4 bases respectively, the junction contains 12 bases. High-throughput TCR beta sequencing profiled peripheral blood CD8+ and CD4+ T cells from healthy donors, Susac syndrome patients and multiple sclerosis patients. Susac syndrome patients met recently defined diagnostic criteria for definite or probable disease. Bulk CD8+ and CD4+ T cells were purified by magnetic negative isolation, while CD8+ TEMRA cells were enriched using FACS. Blood was collected in EDTA tubes and processed within 24 hours, with PBMCs isolated through density gradient centrifugation. PBMCs intended for TCR sequencing were cryopreserved in liquid nitrogen and were subsequently thawed in a 37 degrees C water bath. Purity of sorted or isolated CD4+, CD8+ and CD8+ TEMRA cells was at least 90%.

The paper's findings and limits, for the study overall: In patients with Susac syndrome, the CD4+ T cell repertoire showed no detectable clonal expansion. The TCR sequencing and HLA analysis was acknowledged to have included a relatively small number of individuals.

The sequenced sample was CD4+ T cells from PBMCs. The TCR was taken from a human donor with Susac syndrome. This receptor chain uses TRBV20-1 and TRBJ2-5; the D call is possibly TRBD1 or TRBD2, each sharing 5 bases. CDR3 sequence: CSARRGVRETQYF. The sequenced DNA: TGCAGTGCTAGGAGAGGGGTTCGAGAGACCCAGTACTTC.